The 28 T cell receptor beta chains reported below all come from one sample, sequenced in a study of T cell changes during pregnancy in multiple sclerosis. Assay used: immunoSEQ multiplex PCR; TCRdb lists only in-frame clones, some missing. The profile covers about 50,000 clones, with 80% to 95% appearing a single time and 0.39% taken by the ten largest. This material consisted of CD4+ T cells from peripheral blood mononuclear cells, taken after pregnancy. The receptors here all came from a female donor with multiple sclerosis, enrolled in a pregnancy study.

CDR3: CASSLQGVQYF. The CDR3 DNA reads as TGCGCCAGCAGCCTACAGGGGGTTCAGTACTTC. J is TRBJ2-7 and V is TRBV5-1, with 8 bases that match TRBD1. The germline V gene encodes CDR1 SGHRS and CDR2 YFSETQ. The CDR3 loop spans 11 amino acids. Losses at the gene ends were 4 bases for V and 10 bases for J; bases not matched to a gene: 4.

The rearrangement joins TRBV14 to TRBJ1-2; weak D call: TRBD1 (6 bases). The CDR3 is 13 residues long. Trimming removed 0 bases from V and 8 bases from J, with 10 bases in between. Per the germline V gene, CDR1 is SGHDN and CDR2 is FVKESK. The chain's CDR3 is CASSQDRGWGYTF. As DNA, the CDR3 is TGTGCCAGCAGCCAAGACAGGGGTTGGGGCTACACCTTC.

This clone has only one observation. This chain joins TRBV4-1 and TRBJ1-2, with D tentatively TRBD1 (6 bases). Deletions cut 1 base from V and 0 bases from J, with 15 bases between. Per the germline V gene, CDR1 is MGHRA and CDR2 is YSYEKL. The length of the CDR3 is 17 residues. CDR3 residues: CASSQVGGRGANYGYTF. The CDR3 DNA is TGCGCCAGCAGCCAAGTAGGGGGACGGGGAGCTAACTATGGCTACACCTTC.

This clone was found once. The V call is TRBV11-2, the J call TRBJ2-6, with TRBD2 identical over 11 bases. J was trimmed by 0 bases and V by 6 bases; bases with no gene match: 7. This CDR3 has 18 residues. From germline, CDR1 is SGHAT and CDR2 FQNNGV. In DNA, the CDR3 is TGTGCCAGCAGGAAACTAGCGGGGGTGAGCTCTGGGGCCAACGTCCTGACTTTC. This encodes CASRKLAGVSSGANVLTF.

The chain joins TRBV18 to TRBJ1-6, with TRBD1 as a possible D gene (6 bases). V was cut by 6 bases and J by 6 bases, with 18 bases left in between. This CDR3 has 16 residues. Germline CDR1 reads KGHSH; CDR2 reads LQKENI. The CDR3 loop is CASSRNQGLPNSPLHF. In DNA, the CDR3 is TGTGCCAGCTCGCGGAACCAGGGGCTCCCTAATTCACCCCTCCACTTT.

This chain joins TRBV5-1 and TRBJ2-1; 10 bases are a match to TRBD1. Per the germline V gene, CDR1 is SGHRS and CDR2 is YFSETQ. The CDR3 runs to 18 residues. V lost 0 bases and J lost 0; bases outside the gene matches: 6. This chain's CDR3 is CASSLGRDRGSSYNEQFF. The CDR3 bases are TGCGCCAGCAGCTTGGGCCGGGACAGGGGTAGCTCCTACAATGAGCAGTTCTTC.

The chain is built from TRBV27 and TRBJ2-7; 8 positions match TRBD1. The length of the CDR3 is 15 residues. The germline V gene has CDR1 MNHEY and CDR2 SMNVEV (reference sequence). Trimming took 5 bases from V and 1 from J; bases not matched to a gene: 7. CDR3 in DNA: TGTGCCAGCAGTCCACGGACAGGGAAATCCTACGAGCAGTACTTC. It translates to CASSPRTGKSYEQYF.

This clone was observed a single time. This chain connects TRBV10-3 to TRBJ1-5; TRBD1 aligns across 10 bases. J was trimmed by 3 bases and V by 7 bases; bases with no gene match: 3. Germline V lookup: CDR1 ENHRY, CDR2 SYGVKD. This CDR3 has 14 residues. CDR3 coding DNA: TGTGCCATCAAAGGGACAGGGGTCAATCAGCCCCAGCATTTT. It codes for CAIKGTGVNQPQHF.

V usage is TRBV5-1 and J usage is TRBJ1-3, with 8 positions matching TRBD1. V dropped 4 bases and J dropped 3; count of bases not matched to a gene: 6. The CDR3 has 15 residues. Germline CDR1 is SGHRS and CDR2 is YFSETQ. CDR3 DNA sequence: TGCGCCAGCAGCGCAGGACAGGGCGTTGGAAACACCATATATTTT. The encoded protein is CASSAGQGVGNTIYF.

This chain uses TRBV27 with TRBJ2-1; 9 bases line up with TRBD2. The CDR3 has 15 residues. Germline assignment: CDR1 MNHEY and CDR2 SMNVEV (reference sequence). Trimming took 4 bases from V and 3 from J; bases not matched to a gene: 4. The CDR3 protein is CASSSREGRYNEQFF. As DNA, the CDR3 is TGTGCCAGCAGTTCGCGGGAGGGCCGCTACAATGAGCAGTTCTTC.

This sequence joins TRBV12-5 and TRBJ2-7; TRBD1 agrees at 8 bases. The CDR3 is made up of 15 amino acids. Per the germline V gene, CDR1 is LGHNT and CDR2 is FRNRAP. The V gene end was trimmed by 2 bases and the J gene end by 2 bases; junction bases not matched to a gene: 5. CDR3: CASGLKLRGPYEQYF. CDR3 DNA sequence: TGTGCTAGTGGTTTGAAACTCAGGGGGCCCTACGAGCAGTACTTC.

V is TRBV5-1 and J is TRBJ2-3; a weak D match, TRBD1 (6 bases). The CDR3 runs 13 residues. Trimming pared 5 bases from V and 4 bases from J, leaving 11 bases between. Looked up from germline, CDR1 is SGHRS and CDR2 is YFSETQ. The CDR3 DNA reads TGCGCCAGCAGAGCCGGACAGCCAGATACGCAGTATTTT. Translated: CASRAGQPDTQYF.

This sequence joins TRBV5-1 and TRBJ2-5, with TRBD1 as a possible D gene (7 bases). From germline, CDR1 is SGHRS and CDR2 YFSETQ. V lost 4 bases, J lost 5 bases, and 15 bases lay in between. The CDR3 is 14 residues long. CDR3: CASSGSGGGETQYF. The CDR3 DNA reads as TGCGCCAGCAGCGGGTCAGGGGGAGGCGAGACCCAGTACTTC.

The V gene is TRBV5-1, the J gene TRBJ2-6; unclear D gene. V lost 4 bases, J lost 0 bases, and 8 bases lay in between. This CDR3 comprises 15 residues. Germline assignment: CDR1 SGHRS and CDR2 YFSETQ. The CDR3: CASSLPPSGANVLTF. CDR3 in DNA: TGCGCCAGCAGCCTCCCTCCCTCTGGGGCCAACGTCCTGACTTTC.

This chain connects TRBV27 to TRBJ1-5, with 10 bases matching TRBD1. Germline trimming cut 6 bases from V and 4 bases from J; bases unmatched to any gene: 9. The V gene's germline CDR1 is MNHEY and CDR2 SMNVEV (reference sequence). The CDR3 loop spans 16 amino acids. The DNA for the CDR3 is TGTGCCAGCAGACCTGGGGACAGGGGAAGGAATCAGCCCCAGCATTTT. Residues: CASRPGDRGRNQPQHF.

The chain uses TRBV5-1 and TRBJ1-1, with 7 nucleotides matching TRBD1. V was clipped by 4 bases and J by 1 base; unmatched bases: 22. Germline CDR1 SGHRS, CDR2 YFSETQ. The CDR3 totals 20 residues. The CDR3 loop reads CASSPAPDRYEIVGNTEAFF. The CDR3, as DNA: TGCGCCAGCAGCCCAGCCCCGGACAGGTATGAGATTGTGGGGAACACTGAAGCTTTCTTT.

This chain links TRBV4-1 with TRBJ2-3; D is perhaps TRBD1 (6 bases). With 4 bases removed from V and 0 bases from J, the gap between germline ends came to 11 bases. Per germline, CDR1 MGHRA and CDR2 YSYEKL. CDR3 length: 15 amino acids. CDR3 nucleotides: TGCGCCAGCAGCCTCCGAGGGGGTAGCACAGATACGCAGTATTTT. It codes for CASSLRGGSTDTQYF.

The chain recombines TRBV28 with TRBJ1-1, with D perhaps TRBD1 (5 bases). Per the germline V gene, CDR1 is MDHEN and CDR2 is SYDVKM. V lost 5 bases, J lost 1 base, and 11 bases lay in between. The CDR3 runs to 14 residues. The CDR3 protein is CASSPDRRNTEAFF. As DNA, the CDR3 is TGTGCCAGCAGTCCCGACAGACGGAACACTGAAGCTTTCTTT.

The V and J genes are TRBV2 and TRBJ2-7; D not certain. Trimming removed 1 base at V and 4 bases at J, with 11 bases between. Germline CDR1 SNHLY, CDR2 FYNNEI. The CDR3 length is 14 residues. Written as DNA, the CDR3 is TGTGCCAGCAGTGAAGGCGGCGAAGGATACGAGCAGTACTTC. It specifies CASSEGGEGYEQYF.

The chain recombines TRBV28 with TRBJ2-2, with 7 nucleotides matching TRBD2. Germline-derived CDR1 and CDR2 are MDHEN and SYDVKM. The CDR3 loop spans 15 amino acids. The J segment lost 5 bases and the V segment lost 7 bases, leaving 10 bases of the junction unmatched. The CDR3 DNA sequence: TGTGCCAGCATCTTCAGCGGGGTGGAAACCGGGGAGCTGTTTTTT. This sequence encodes CASIFSGVETGELFF.

The genes are TRBV6-6 and TRBJ2-5; 10 bases match TRBD1. The DNA end is a closer match to TRBJ2-7, so the J assignment may be wrong. The CDR3 length is 15 residues. The germline V gene has CDR1 MNHNY and CDR2 SVGAGI (reference sequence). CDR3 sequence reads: CASSFSDRGADEQYF. DNA of the CDR3: TGTGCCAGCAGTTTCTCGGACAGGGGGGCCGACGAGCAGTACTTC.

The chain is built from TRBV9 and TRBJ2-1; 7 bases are a match to TRBD2. Trimming at V came to 0 bases and at J to 10 bases, leaving 7 bases not matched to a gene. The CDR3 totals 14 residues. The germline gives CDR1 SGDLS, CDR2 YYNGEE. The CDR3, as DNA: TGTGCCAGCAGCGTAGATGCGGGAGCCCGGGAGCAGTTCTTC. Translated, it gives CASSVDAGAREQFF.

The gene calls are TRBV7-9 and TRBJ2-7; 9 nucleotides agree with TRBD2. V dropped 6 bases and J dropped 6; count of bases not matched to a gene: 15. CDR1 is SEHNR, CDR2 FQNEAQ, per germline (reference sequence). This CDR3 is built from 16 residues. The CDR3: CASRPQFSGRGGEQYF. CDR3 bases: TGTGCCAGCAGGCCCCAGTTTAGCGGGAGAGGGGGCGAGCAGTACTTC.

The gene calls are TRBV6-5 and TRBJ2-3; 8 bases map to TRBD2. The CDR3 is made up of 14 amino acids. Germline trimming cut 7 bases from V and 3 bases from J; bases unmatched to any gene: 6. Germline lookup yields CDR1 MNHEY and CDR2 SVGAGI. This CDR3 is CASTRAGVTDTQYF. DNA for the CDR3: TGTGCCAGCACCCGAGCGGGAGTGACAGATACGCAGTATTTT.

The genes are TRBV7-9 and TRBJ2-3; 7 bases line up with TRBD2. This CDR3 has 17 amino acids. CDR1 and CDR2 from the germline V gene are SEHNR and FQNEAQ (reference sequence). V lost 1 base to trimming and J lost 0 bases; unmatched junction nucleotides: 7. This CDR3 is CASSLGIQRDSTDTQYF. As DNA, the CDR3 is TGTGCCAGCAGCTTAGGAATCCAGCGGGATAGCACAGATACGCAGTATTTT.

V is TRBV15 and J is TRBJ2-2, with a tentative D call TRBD1 (5 bases). The CDR3 totals 15 residues. Germline CDR1 LNHNV, CDR2 YYDKDF (reference sequence). Trimming cost V 6 bases and J 0 bases, with 11 bases left between them. This CDR3 reads CATRGQRANTGELFF. CDR3 coding DNA: TGTGCCACCAGGGGGCAGCGAGCGAACACCGGGGAGCTGTTTTTT.

The rearrangement uses TRBV19 and TRBJ1-1; D is unclear. The V and J ends lost 3 bases and 0 bases respectively, with 8 bases between them. CDR3 length: 14 residues. Germline loops: CDR1 LNHDA, CDR2 SQIVND (reference sequence). CDR3 in amino acids: CASSMWRLNTEAFF. As DNA, the CDR3 is TGTGCCAGTAGTATGTGGCGGCTGAACACTGAAGCTTTCTTT. Based on the CDR3 plus reference TRBV19 and TRBJ1-1, the full variable domain is DGGITQSPKYLFRKEGQNVTLSCEQNLNHDAMYWYRQDPGQGLRLIYYSQIVNDFQKGDIAEGYSVSREKKESFPLTVTSAQKNPTAFYLCASSMWRLNTEAFFGQGTRLTVV.

The rearrangement joins TRBV6-5 to TRBJ2-3; tentatively, D is TRBD1 (6 bases). Germline V lookup: CDR1 MNHEY, CDR2 SVGAGI. V lost 6 bases and J 3 bases, leaving 16 bases between the germline ends. There are 15 residues in the CDR3. The CDR3 DNA reads as TGTGCCAGCAGCTATTCGGGACATGGGACAGATACGCAGTATTTT. This sequence encodes CASSYSGHGTDTQYF.